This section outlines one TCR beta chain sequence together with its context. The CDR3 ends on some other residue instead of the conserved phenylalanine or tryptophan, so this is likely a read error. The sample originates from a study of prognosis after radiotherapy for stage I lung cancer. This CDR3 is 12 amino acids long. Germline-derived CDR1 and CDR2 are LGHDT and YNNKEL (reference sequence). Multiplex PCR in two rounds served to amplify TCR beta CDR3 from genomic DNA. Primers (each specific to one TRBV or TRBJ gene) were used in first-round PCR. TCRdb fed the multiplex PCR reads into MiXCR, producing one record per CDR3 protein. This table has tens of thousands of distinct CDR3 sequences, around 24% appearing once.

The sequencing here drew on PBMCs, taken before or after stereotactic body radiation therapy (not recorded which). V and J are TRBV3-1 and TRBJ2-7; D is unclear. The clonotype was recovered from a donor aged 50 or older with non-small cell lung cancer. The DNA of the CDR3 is TGTGCCAGCATCCAAGGGATTATCGAGCAGTACCTC. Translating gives CASIQGIIEQYL.